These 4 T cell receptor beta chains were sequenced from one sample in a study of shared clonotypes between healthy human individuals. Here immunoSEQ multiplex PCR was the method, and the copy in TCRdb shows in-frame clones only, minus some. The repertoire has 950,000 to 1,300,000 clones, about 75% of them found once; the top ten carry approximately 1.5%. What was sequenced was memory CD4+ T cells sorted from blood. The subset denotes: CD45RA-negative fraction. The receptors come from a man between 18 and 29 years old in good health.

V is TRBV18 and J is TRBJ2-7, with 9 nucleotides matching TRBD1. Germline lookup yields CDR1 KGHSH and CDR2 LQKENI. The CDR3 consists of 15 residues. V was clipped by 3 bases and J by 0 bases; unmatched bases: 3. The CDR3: CASSPATGGSYEQYF. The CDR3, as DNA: TGTGCCAGCTCACCCGCGACAGGGGGCTCCTACGAGCAGTACTTC.

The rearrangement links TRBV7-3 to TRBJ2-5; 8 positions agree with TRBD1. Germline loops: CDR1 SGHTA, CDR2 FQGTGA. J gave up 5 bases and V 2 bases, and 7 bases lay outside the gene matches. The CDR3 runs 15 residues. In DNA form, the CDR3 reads TGTGCCAGCAGCTTACAGGGGGCGAAAGTGGAGACCCAGTACTTC. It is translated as CASSLQGAKVETQYF.

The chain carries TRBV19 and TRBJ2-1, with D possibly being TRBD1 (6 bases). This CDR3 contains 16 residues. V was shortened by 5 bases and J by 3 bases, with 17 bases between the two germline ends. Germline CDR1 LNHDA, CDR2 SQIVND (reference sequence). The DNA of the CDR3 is TGTGCCAGTAGTCCAACAGACAGGAAACTCTACAATGAGCAGTTCTTC. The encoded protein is CASSPTDRKLYNEQFF.

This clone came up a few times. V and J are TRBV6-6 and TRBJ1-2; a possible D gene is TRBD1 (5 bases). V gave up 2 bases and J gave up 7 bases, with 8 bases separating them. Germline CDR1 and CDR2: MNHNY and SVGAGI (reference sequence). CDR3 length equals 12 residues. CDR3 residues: CASSYQGAGYTF. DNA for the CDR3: TGTGCCAGCAGTTACCAAGGGGCTGGCTACACCTTC.